Listed below are T cell receptor beta chains from one sample, sequenced in a study of cytomegalovirus exposure and HLA in healthy donors. Libraries were prepared by immunoSEQ multiplex PCR; TCRdb keeps only in-frame clonotypes and omits some of them. The sample yields roughly 120,000 clones, 67% seen once. Sequencing used PBMCs. All receptors come from a man aged 18-30 years in good health and CMV-seropositive. The CDR3 runs from the conserved cysteine through the conserved F or W. The order of the fields is CDR3 length, V gene, J gene, clone size, D gene, CDR3 DNA, CDR3 protein. A D gene is named only where the DNA matches it firmly. Size is omitted from some rows. Given values are once, few, many or a class for expanded clones.

CDR3 length: 18
V gene: TRBV7-9
J gene: TRBJ1-4
clone size: .
D gene: .
CDR3 DNA: TGTGCCAGCAGTCGAGGACAGATGCCCGTTGCAACTAATGAAAAACTGTTTTTT
CDR3 protein: CASSRGQMPVATNEKLFF

CDR3 length: 15
V gene: TRBV6-5
J gene: TRBJ1-5
clone size: .
D gene: .
CDR3 DNA: TGTGCCAGCAGACTTCGGACAGATAGCAATCAGCCCCAGCATTTT
CDR3 protein: CASRLRTDSNQPQHF

CDR3 length: 14
V gene: TRBV9
J gene: TRBJ1-6
clone size: .
D gene: TRBD1
CDR3 DNA: TGTGCCAGCAGCAGAGACAGGGGCAATTCACCCCTCCACTTT
CDR3 protein: CASSRDRGNSPLHF

CDR3 length: 14
V gene: TRBV7-9
J gene: TRBJ1-2
clone size: .
D gene: .
CDR3 DNA: TGTGCCAGCAGCCCAACGGGGGGCTTATATGGCTACACCTTC
CDR3 protein: CASSPTGGLYGYTF

CDR3 length: 16
V gene: TRBV10-2
J gene: TRBJ1-1
clone size: .
D gene: .
CDR3 DNA: TGCGCCAGCAGTGACTTCTATGGAGGGTTGAACACTGAAGCTTTCTTT
CDR3 protein: CASSDFYGGLNTEAFF

CDR3 length: 16
V gene: TRBV5-1
J gene: TRBJ2-5
clone size: .
D gene: TRBD1
CDR3 DNA: TGCGCCAGCAGCACGGGGACAGGGGGTATTAAAGAGACCCAGTACTTC
CDR3 protein: CASSTGTGGIKETQYF

CDR3 length: 17
V gene: TRBV15
J gene: TRBJ2-3
clone size: few
D gene: TRBD2
CDR3 DNA: TGTGCCACCAGCAGAGATTCGCGGGGGGCGGGCACAGATACGCAGTATTTT
CDR3 protein: CATSRDSRGAGTDTQYF

CDR3 length: 15
V gene: TRBV19
J gene: TRBJ1-4
clone size: .
D gene: .
CDR3 DNA: TGTGCCAGTAGCAGCCGGGACTGGTCCTATGAAAAACTGTTTTTT
CDR3 protein: CASSSRDWSYEKLFF

CDR3 length: 13
V gene: TRBV5-1
J gene: TRBJ2-2
clone size: .
D gene: .
CDR3 DNA: TGCGCCAGCAGCCCAACAGACACCGGGGAGCTGTTTTTT
CDR3 protein: CASSPTDTGELFF

CDR3 length: 15
V gene: TRBV2
J gene: TRBJ1-2
clone size: .
D gene: TRBD1
CDR3 DNA: TGTGCCAGCAGAACCGGGACAGGGGGCGCGAAAGGCTACACCTTC
CDR3 protein: CASRTGTGGAKGYTF

CDR3 length: 12
V gene: TRBV7-9
J gene: TRBJ2-2
clone size: .
D gene: .
CDR3 DNA: TGTGCCAGCAGCTTGGCCCCCGGGGAGCTGTTTTTT
CDR3 protein: CASSLAPGELFF

CDR3 length: 14
V gene: TRBV6-1
J gene: TRBJ1-4
clone size: .
D gene: TRBD1
CDR3 DNA: TGTGCCAGCAGTGAAGCAGGGGGCACTGAAAAACTGTTTTTT
CDR3 protein: CASSEAGGTEKLFF

CDR3 length: 14
V gene: TRBV7-6
J gene: TRBJ1-1
clone size: once
D gene: .
CDR3 DNA: TGTGCCAGCAGCTTAGCTGGCTTGAACACTGAAGCTTTCTTT
CDR3 protein: CASSLAGLNTEAFF

CDR3 length: 14
V gene: TRBV6-5
J gene: TRBJ2-7
clone size: .
D gene: TRBD2
CDR3 DNA: TGTGCCAGCAGACGGACTAGCCCTAACTACGAGCAGTACTTC
CDR3 protein: CASRRTSPNYEQYF

CDR3 length: 16
V gene: TRBV21-1
J gene: TRBJ1-3
clone size: .
D gene: .
CDR3 DNA: TGTGCCAGCAGCAAACCCCTGCGGGGCTCCGGAAACACCATATATTTT
CDR3 protein: CASSKPLRGSGNTIYF

CDR3 length: 14
V gene: TRBV9
J gene: TRBJ2-3
clone size: .
D gene: .
CDR3 DNA: TGTGCCAGCAGCGTAGATGGGGGGACAGATACGCAGTATTTT
CDR3 protein: CASSVDGGTDTQYF

CDR3 length: 16
V gene: TRBV4-1
J gene: TRBJ1-5
clone size: once
D gene: .
CDR3 DNA: TGCGCCAGCAGCCAAGATGGGGGGGGCGGCAATCAGCCCCAGCATTTT
CDR3 protein: CASSQDGGGGNQPQHF

CDR3 length: 17
V gene: TRBV13
J gene: TRBJ1-1
clone size: .
D gene: .
CDR3 DNA: TGTGCCAGCAGCTTAGGCCTAATGAGAGGGTTCGACACTGAAGCTTTCTTT
CDR3 protein: CASSLGLMRGFDTEAFF

CDR3 length: 15
V gene: TRBV4-1
J gene: TRBJ2-5
clone size: .
D gene: .
CDR3 DNA: TGCGCCAGCAGCCAAGATGGGCTAGCCCGGGAGACCCAGTACTTC
CDR3 protein: CASSQDGLARETQYF

CDR3 length: 15
V gene: TRBV18
J gene: TRBJ1-2
clone size: once
D gene: TRBD1
CDR3 DNA: TGTGCCAGCTCACCAGGGACAGGGGGCTCCTATGGCTACACCTTC
CDR3 protein: CASSPGTGGSYGYTF

CDR3 length: 11
V gene: TRBV7-9
J gene: TRBJ1-2
clone size: .
D gene: .
CDR3 DNA: TGTGCCAGCAGCTTAGGTCGTGGCTACACCTTC
CDR3 protein: CASSLGRGYTF

CDR3 length: 16
V gene: TRBV11-3
J gene: TRBJ2-3
clone size: .
D gene: TRBD2
CDR3 DNA: TGTGCCAGCAGCTCAAGACTAGCGGGGTTTTCGGATACGCAGTATTTT
CDR3 protein: CASSSRLAGFSDTQYF

CDR3 length: 16
V gene: TRBV10-3
J gene: TRBJ1-2
clone size: few
D gene: TRBD1
CDR3 DNA: TGTGCCATCAGTAGTGGGACAGGGAGTATCCGATATGGCTACACCTTC
CDR3 protein: CAISSGTGSIRYGYTF

CDR3 length: 16
V gene: TRBV6-5
J gene: TRBJ1-1
clone size: .
D gene: .
CDR3 DNA: TGTGCCAGCAGTTACTCCTGGCAGGTGATGAACACTGAAGCTTTCTTT
CDR3 protein: CASSYSWQVMNTEAFF

CDR3 length: 13
V gene: TRBV5-6
J gene: TRBJ2-2
clone size: .
D gene: .
CDR3 DNA: TGTGCCAGCAGCTCCGGGAACACCGGGGAGCTGTTTTTT
CDR3 protein: CASSSGNTGELFF

CDR3 length: 17
V gene: TRBV6-1
J gene: TRBJ1-4
clone size: .
D gene: .
CDR3 DNA: TGTGCCAGCAGTGAAGCGCGCTCAGGTGCAACTAATGAAAAACTGTTTTTT
CDR3 protein: CASSEARSGATNEKLFF

CDR3 length: 14
V gene: TRBV5-4
J gene: TRBJ2-5
clone size: .
D gene: .
CDR3 DNA: TGTGCCAGCAGCTTAAGTCCGCGAGTGGAGACCCAGTACTTC
CDR3 protein: CASSLSPRVETQYF

CDR3 length: 15
V gene: TRBV4-1
J gene: TRBJ2-5
clone size: .
D gene: TRBD2
CDR3 DNA: TGCGCCAGCAGCCTTCGCGGCGGGGGGACAGAGACCCAGTACTTC
CDR3 protein: CASSLRGGGTETQYF

CDR3 length: 14
V gene: TRBV27
J gene: TRBJ1-1
clone size: .
D gene: TRBD1
CDR3 DNA: TGTGCCAGCAGTTTAGCAGGGGGCAACACTGAAGCTTTCTTT
CDR3 protein: CASSLAGGNTEAFF

CDR3 length: 15
V gene: TRBV29-1
J gene: TRBJ2-3
clone size: many
D gene: .
CDR3 DNA: TGCAGCGTTGAAGATCTGCCAGGGAGCACAGATACGCAGTATTTT
CDR3 protein: CSVEDLPGSTDTQYF

CDR3 length: 13
V gene: TRBV11-2
J gene: TRBJ1-2
clone size: .
D gene: .
CDR3 DNA: TGTGCCAGCGCCCTTTTACAGTACTATGGCTACACCTTC
CDR3 protein: CASALLQYYGYTF

CDR3 length: 15
V gene: TRBV19
J gene: TRBJ2-5
clone size: .
D gene: .
CDR3 DNA: TGTGCCAGTAGTACCCTCCCGGGACACGAAGAGACCCAGTACTTC
CDR3 protein: CASSTLPGHEETQYF